The 31 T cell receptor beta chains below were found in one sample sequenced in a study of T cells in Graves' hyperthyroidism and ophthalmopathy (dated by TCRdb to the late 2010s). Receptor libraries were prepared by multiplex PCR. TCRdb records Illumina HiSeq 2000 as the sequencer. Amplification of TCR beta CDR3 regions was carried out from RNA transcripts. The first round of RT-PCR for the TCR CDR3 was performed with the HTBI primer set and the Qiagen OneStep RT-PCR kit. TCRdb handled the public reads itself, with Q25 trimming in fastp and clone calling in MiXCR, and kept productive beta chains. Rows with a matching CDR3 protein are joined into one entry that keeps the most common DNA and genes. This sample lists about 500,000 distinct CDR3 sequences; roughly 16% were detected once. The ten biggest clones cover approximately 30% of the sample. The sequencing input was blood. These TCRs come from a woman younger than 45 with Graves' ophthalmopathy.

This sequence joins TRBV12-3 or TRBV12-4 and TRBJ1-4; 8 bases are a match to TRBD1. V lost 5 bases and J lost 8; bases outside the gene matches: 7. This CDR3 region has 14 residues. The CDR3 region is CASSQGAHGEKLFF. The DNA of the CDR3 is TGTGCCAGCAGTCAGGGGGCGCATGGAGAAAAACTGTTTTTT.

V and J are TRBV28 and TRBJ2-2, with D hard to call. The CDR3 totals 14 residues. V lost 5 bases, J lost 4 bases, and 11 bases lay in between. Germline loops: CDR1 MDHEN, CDR2 SYDVKM. The CDR3: CASSEGVSTGELFF. The DNA of the CDR3 is TGTGCCAGCAGTGAAGGAGTTTCCACCGGGGAGCTGTTTTTT.

The gene calls are TRBV20-1 and TRBJ2-2; the D gene is possibly TRBD2 (6 bases). The CDR3 sequence is 14 residues long. Germline-derived CDR1 and CDR2 are DFQATT and SNEGSKA (reference sequence). V lost 0 bases and J 1 base, leaving 6 bases between the germline ends. CDR3 sequence: CSARERENTGELFF. Here the CDR3 DNA reads TGCAGTGCTAGAGAGCGGGAGAACACCGGGGAGCTGTTTTTT.

This chain uses TRBV4-3 with TRBJ1-2, with D tentatively TRBD1 (5 bases). The CDR3 loop spans 16 amino acids. Trimming shortened V by 1 base and J by 0 bases, and 12 bases separated the two germline ends. CDR1 and CDR2 from the germline V gene are LGHNA and YSLEER. The CDR3 nucleotides are TGCGCCAGCAGCCAAGGGGTAGGGGCGGCTAACTATGGCTACACCTTC. Amino acid sequence: CASSQGVGAANYGYTF.

The V gene is TRBV25-1, the J gene TRBJ2-1; D call uncertain. V lost 4 bases to trimming and J lost 5 bases, with 6 bases between them. The length of the CDR3 is 12 residues. Germline CDR1 MGHDK, CDR2 SYGVNS. The CDR3 spells CASSGKNNEQFF. The CDR3, as DNA: TGTGCCAGCAGTGGGAAGAACAATGAGCAGTTCTTC. Using reference TRBV25-1 and TRBJ2-1 for the parts outside the CDR3, the full variable domain is EADIYQTPRYLVIGTGKKITLECSQTMGHDKMYWYQQDPGMELHLIHYSYGVNSTEKGDLSSESTVSRIRTEHFPLTLESARPSHTSQYLCASSGKNNEQFFGPGTRLTVL.

This clonotype was seen a handful of times. This chain connects TRBV2 to TRBJ1-6; TRBD1 matches at 11 bases. Germline values: CDR1 SNHLY, CDR2 FYNNEI. The CDR3 totals 14 residues. V was pared by 5 bases and J by 10 bases, with 4 bases of the junction left unmatched. CDR3 residues: CASSRDRGSSPLHF. The CDR3 DNA sequence: TGTGCCAGCAGTCGGGACAGGGGGTCGTCACCCCTCCACTTT.

With regard to this clonotype: Since a much larger clone is just one base distant, this may be a read error. The rearrangement links TRBV6-5 to TRBJ1-1; 7 nucleotides match TRBD1. Germline lookup yields CDR1 MNHEY and CDR2 SVGAGI. The CDR3 covers 15 residues. CDR3 nucleotides: TGTGCCAGCAGTTACGGGCAGGGGGGATTCACTGGAGCTTTCTTT. Translating it yields CASSYGQGGFTGAFF.

This chain joins TRBV6-1 and TRBJ2-7; 11 bases line up with TRBD1. Germline V gene lookup returns CDR1 MNHNS and CDR2 SASEGT. The CDR3 loop spans 15 amino acids. V dropped 6 bases and J dropped 1; count of bases not matched to a gene: 5. Here the CDR3 DNA reads TGTGCCAGCAGAGCGGACAGGGGGCCTTCCTACGAGCAGTACTTC. Translation gives CASRADRGPSYEQYF.

Remarks on this clonotype: A much larger clonotype is one base distant, so this may be a read error. V gene TRBV30 combines with J gene TRBJ2-3, with 7 bases matching TRBD2. Germline V lookup: CDR1 GTSNPN, CDR2 SVGIG (reference sequence). The CDR3 sequence is 14 residues long. Losses at the gene ends were 6 bases for V and 4 bases for J; bases not matched to a gene: 10. CDR3 sequence reads: CACPWRGRADTQYF. CDR3 DNA sequence: TGTGCCTGCCCCTGGCGGGGGAGAGCAGATACGCAGTATTTT.

The sample holds a few counts of this clonotype. The CDR3 coding sequence is TGTGCCAGCAGTTTAGAGGGGGCCTCTGGGGCCAACGTCCTGACTTTC. Residues: CASSLEGASGANVLTF. The chain uses TRBV12-3 or TRBV12-4 and TRBJ2-6, with TRBD1 matching over 7 bases. V lost 1 base to trimming and J lost 0 bases; unmatched junction nucleotides: 0. This CDR3 contains 16 residues.

The chain links TRBV27 to TRBJ2-7, with D perhaps TRBD2 (6 bases). V lost 3 bases and J lost 6, with 15 bases in between. Germline values: CDR1 MNHEY, CDR2 SMNVEV (reference sequence). The CDR3 contains 14 residues. The CDR3 bases are TGTGCCAGCAGTTTTTCCGGGAGCATGCGCGAGCAGTACTTC. Translation gives CASSFSGSMREQYF.

The table lists this clonotype with a count of one. A much larger clonotype is one base distant, so this may be a read error. The CDR3 spells CATSAPGQQETQFF. The CDR3 nucleotides read TGTGCCACCAGCGCCCCGGGACAGCAAGAGACCCAGTTCTTC. The chain joins TRBV15 to TRBJ2-5; the match to TRBD1 covers 7 bases. The DNA end lines up better with TRBJ2-1; the J call may be wrong. The germline gives CDR1 LNHNV, CDR2 YYDKDF (reference sequence). The CDR3 has 14 amino acids.

The chain recombines TRBV15 with TRBJ2-1; TRBD1 matches 10 bases. CDR1 and CDR2 from the germline V gene are LNHNV and YYDKDF (reference sequence). CDR3 length: 16 amino acids. The V gene end was trimmed by 3 bases and the J gene end by 8 bases; junction bases not matched to a gene: 10. The CDR3 DNA reads TGTGCCACCAGCAGGGCCGGGACAGGGGTTTTGGATGAGCAGTTCTTC. Encoded protein: CATSRAGTGVLDEQFF.

The rearrangement uses TRBV20-1 and TRBJ2-5; TRBD2 might be the D (6 bases). V gave up 6 bases and J gave up 1 base, with 18 bases separating them. The CDR3 spans 15 residues. Germline V gene lookup returns CDR1 DFQATT and CDR2 SNEGSKA (reference sequence). The DNA for the CDR3 is TGCAGTGCCGAGCGGGCGGAAAGGGGCCAAGAGACCCAGTACTTC. Protein: CSAERAERGQETQYF.

The chain employs TRBV20-1 and TRBJ1-1; 8 bases align to TRBD1. Germline CDR1 DFQATT, CDR2 SNEGSKA (reference sequence). V gave up 1 base and J gave up 11 bases; unmatched junction bases: 18. This CDR3 is built from 16 residues. CDR3 sequence: CSARAPSGQETTGAFF. The CDR3 nucleotides are TGCAGTGCTAGAGCCCCATCGGGACAGGAAACCACGGGGGCTTTCTTT.

This clonotype was observed a handful of times. The chain combines TRBV7-2 with TRBJ2-7, with 10 bases identical to TRBD2. Per the germline V gene, CDR1 is SGHTA and CDR2 is FQGNSA. The CDR3 has 15 amino acids. Trimming at V came to 7 bases and at J to 2 bases, leaving 8 bases not matched to a gene. CDR3 in DNA: TGTGCCAGCACCTCCGGGACTAGCGAGACCTACGAGCAGTACTTC. This translates into CASTSGTSETYEQYF.

The sample holds many counts of this clonotype. V usage is TRBV20-1 and J usage is TRBJ1-2; tentative D call: TRBD1 (5 bases). Germline V gives CDR1 DFQATT, CDR2 SNEGSKA (reference sequence). The CDR3 is 12 residues long. V was trimmed by 6 bases and J by 2 bases, leaving 10 bases between them. DNA of the CDR3: TGCAGTGCAACCCCAGGGAACTATGGCTACACCTTC. It translates to CSATPGNYGYTF.

This clonotype occurred a few times. This chain joins TRBV5-8 and TRBJ2-5; possibly TRBD2 for D (5 bases). The CDR3 is 15 amino acids. Germline V gene sequence: CDR1 SGHTS, CDR2 YDEGEE. V was clipped by 0 bases and J by 5 bases, with 14 bases between them. In nucleotides, the CDR3 is TGTGCCAGCAGCTTGGTTTTGTCCGGGAAGGAGACCCAGTACTTC. This encodes CASSLVLSGKETQYF.

This clonotype was counted at least ten times. The rearrangement joins TRBV6-1 to TRBJ2-7, with D tentatively TRBD1 (6 bases). The V end lost 6 bases, the J end lost 2 bases, and 14 bases lay between the germline ends. The CDR3 sequence is 14 residues long. The germline gives CDR1 MNHNS, CDR2 SASEGT. The CDR3 region is CASSTDRGTYEQYF. CDR3 sequence (DNA): TGTGCCAGCAGCACGGATAGGGGGACCTACGAGCAGTACTTC.

This clonotype was counted only a few times. Here the CDR3 reads CASRGNQETQYF. DNA for the CDR3: TGTGCCAGCAGGGGCAACCAAGAGACCCAGTACTTC. V is TRBV27 and J is TRBJ2-5; D ambiguous. V lost 6 bases to trimming and J lost 0 bases, with 5 bases between them. Germline CDR1 reads MNHEY; CDR2 reads SMNVEV (reference sequence). The CDR3 runs to 12 residues.

This clonotype was counted between two and nine times. Written as DNA, the CDR3 is TGTGCCAGCAGTGCCAGATTAAACAATGAGCAGTTCTTC. It specifies CASSARLNNEQFF. The V and J genes are TRBV2 and TRBJ2-1, with D unresolved. CDR1 SNHLY and CDR2 FYNNEI come from the germline V gene. V gave up 4 bases and J gave up 5 bases, with 9 bases separating them. The CDR3 runs 13 residues.

Many counts were recorded for this clonotype. The CDR3: CASSLLRGLYTEAFF. The CDR3 DNA is TGTGCCAGCAGTTTACTCAGGGGGCTATACACTGAAGCTTTCTTT. This chain uses TRBV27 with TRBJ1-1, with 8 positions matching TRBD1. The CDR3 sequence is 15 residues long. V shed 2 bases and J 3 bases; nucleotides not matched to a gene: 5. Per germline, CDR1 MNHEY and CDR2 SMNVEV (reference sequence).

The chain combines TRBV14 with TRBJ2-7, with TRBD2 matching over 7 bases. The CDR3 is 15 amino acids. V gave up 1 base and J gave up 4 bases; unmatched junction bases: 7. Germline lookup yields CDR1 SGHDN and CDR2 FVKESK. This CDR3 is CASSQARTRGYEQYF. In DNA, the CDR3 is TGTGCCAGCAGCCAAGCCAGGACTAGAGGGTACGAGCAGTACTTC.

In its sample, this clonotype was seen many times. V and J are TRBV20-1 and TRBJ1-5; no reliable D call. CDR1 is DFQATT and CDR2 is SNEGSKA in the germline V gene (reference sequence). The CDR3 extends over 13 amino acids. The V gene lost 6 bases and the J gene lost 3 bases, with 12 bases spanning the gap. Here the CDR3 reads CSALPEANQPQHF. CDR3 coding DNA: TGCAGTGCCCTGCCAGAGGCCAATCAGCCCCAGCATTTT.

Concerning this clonotype itself: This could be a read error, since a much larger clone is one nucleotide away. The V call is TRBV24-1, the J call TRBJ2-1, with 8 bases identical to TRBD2. Per germline, CDR1 KGHDR and CDR2 SFDVKD. The CDR3 is 19 residues long. DNA for the CDR3: TGTGCCACCAGTGATCTTACCTCAAGCAGCGGGAGCTCCTACAATGAGCGGTTCTTC. It yields the protein CATSDLTSSSGSSYNERFF.

There are a few counts of this clonotype. The chain recombines TRBV28 with TRBJ2-4; 14 bases line up with TRBD2. Trimming cost V 2 bases and J 6 bases; bases outside gene matches: 6. The CDR3 has 17 amino acids. Germline loops: CDR1 MDHEN, CDR2 SYDVKM. CDR3 amino acids: CASSLISGTSGRNIQYF. DNA of the CDR3: TGTGCCAGCAGTTTAATTTCCGGGACTAGCGGGAGAAACATTCAGTACTTC.

This clonotype was recorded many times. V usage is TRBV27 and J usage is TRBJ1-4; D may be TRBD1 (5 bases). V lost 3 bases and J 6 bases, leaving 8 bases between the germline ends. Germline values: CDR1 MNHEY, CDR2 SMNVEV (reference sequence). CDR3 length equals 13 residues. The CDR3 reads CASSLQGDEKLFF. The DNA for the CDR3 is TGTGCCAGCAGTTTGCAGGGTGATGAAAAACTGTTTTTT.

This clonotype was recorded at least ten times. V usage is TRBV7-2 and J usage is TRBJ2-3, with D maybe TRBD2 (6 bases). CDR3 length equals 14 residues. Looked up from germline, CDR1 is SGHTA and CDR2 is FQGNSA. With 0 bases removed from V and 4 bases from J, the gap between germline ends came to 8 bases. The CDR3 protein is CASSLAPGADTQYF. DNA of the CDR3: TGTGCCAGCAGCTTAGCGCCGGGGGCAGATACGCAGTATTTT.

This clonotype was counted only a few times. The chain employs TRBV7-2 and TRBJ2-5, with 7 bases that match TRBD2. From germline, CDR1 is SGHTA and CDR2 FQGNSA. V lost 4 bases, J lost 3 bases, and 2 bases stayed unmatched. The CDR3 length is 13 residues. CDR3 sequence (DNA): TGTGCCAGCAGCTCGAGCGGGGAAGAGACCCAGTACTTC. It yields the protein CASSSSGEETQYF.

This clonotype occurred a few times. The chain links TRBV14 to TRBJ2-5; 10 bases align to TRBD1. The germline V gene encodes CDR1 SGHDN and CDR2 FVKESK. V lost 2 bases, J lost 4 bases, and 10 bases stayed unmatched. CDR3 size: 17 residues. CDR3 sequence: CASSQPGRQGARETQYF. As DNA, the CDR3 is TGTGCCAGCAGCCAACCCGGGCGACAGGGGGCTCGAGAGACCCAGTACTTC.

This clonotype was seen repeatedly, ten times or more. V usage is TRBV18 and J usage is TRBJ1-4; TRBD1 might be the D (6 bases). The germline gives CDR1 KGHSH, CDR2 LQKENI. This CDR3 is built from 14 residues. The V end was cut by 2 bases, the J end by 8 bases, with 12 bases between. In DNA, the CDR3 is TGTGCCAGCTCACCAGGACAGCGTGGAGAAAAACTGTTTTTT. Encoded protein: CASSPGQRGEKLFF.